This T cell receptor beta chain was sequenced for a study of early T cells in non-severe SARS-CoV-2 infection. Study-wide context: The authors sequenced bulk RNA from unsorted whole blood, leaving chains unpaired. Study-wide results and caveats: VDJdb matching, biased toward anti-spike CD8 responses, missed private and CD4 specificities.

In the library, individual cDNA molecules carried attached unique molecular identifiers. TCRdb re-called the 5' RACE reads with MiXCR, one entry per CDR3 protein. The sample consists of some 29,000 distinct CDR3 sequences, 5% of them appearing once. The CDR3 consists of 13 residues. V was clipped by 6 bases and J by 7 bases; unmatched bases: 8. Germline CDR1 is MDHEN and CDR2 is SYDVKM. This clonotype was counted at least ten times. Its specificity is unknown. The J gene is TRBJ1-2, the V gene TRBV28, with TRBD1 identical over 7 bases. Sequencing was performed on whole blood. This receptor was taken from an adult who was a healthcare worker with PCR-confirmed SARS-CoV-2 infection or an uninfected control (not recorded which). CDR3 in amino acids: CASSFDRVLGYTF. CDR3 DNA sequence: TGTGCCAGCAGCTTTGACAGGGTGCTTGGCTACACCTTC.